This passage covers 21 T cell receptor beta chains from one sample sequenced in a study of sequential checkpoint blockade in melanoma. Clones were sequenced by immunoSEQ multiplex PCR, and TCRdb holds only the in-frame ones, with some missing. The sample lists some 40,000 clones; roughly 88% were seen once. Treatment specified: randomized to nivolumab then ipilimumab (arm A) or the reverse (arm B). Sequenced here: CD8+ T cells sorted from blood (inferred from file names), sampled from a patient given nivolumab and ipilimumab in sequence. Receptors were obtained from a human donor with melanoma.

The V and J genes are TRBV7-6 and TRBJ1-1, with D possibly TRBD1 on 5 matching bases. The V end was cut by 2 bases, the J end by 2 bases, with 24 bases between. The germline V gene encodes CDR1 SGHVS and CDR2 FNYEAQ. The length of the CDR3 is 19 residues. The CDR3 DNA follows: TGTGCCAGCAGCTTACCTACAATGACCGAGACAGCTACTAACACTGAAGCTTTCTTT. This codes for CASSLPTMTETATNTEAFF.

The V and J genes are TRBV7-8 and TRBJ1-4; no clear D gene. The V end lost 8 bases, the J end lost 10 bases, and 17 bases lay between the germline ends. CDR3 size: 13 residues. Germline CDR1 reads SGHVS; CDR2 reads FQNEAQ. CDR3 nucleotides: TGTGCCAGCCGTGACGGCCTAGTTGGAAAACTGTTTTTT. It specifies CASRDGLVGKLFF. Variable domain in full (rest from reference TRBV7-8 and TRBJ1-4): GAGVSQSPRYKVAKRGQDVALRCDPISGHVSLFWYQQALGQGPEFLTYFQNEAQLDKSGLPSDRFFAERPEGSVSTLKIQRTQQEDSAVYLCASRDGLVGKLFFGSGTQLSVL.

V and J are TRBV5-6 and TRBJ2-7, with 10 bases lining up with TRBD2. Germline V gene sequence: CDR1 SGHDT, CDR2 YYEEEE. CDR3 length: 17 amino acids. Trimming cost V 0 bases and J 0 bases; bases outside gene matches: 6. The CDR3 protein is CASSLGGLAQYSYEQYV. CDR3 DNA sequence: TGTGCCAGCAGCTTGGGGGGACTAGCGCAATACTCCTACGAGCAGTACGTC.

This chain connects TRBV27 to TRBJ1-5; tentative D call: TRBD1 (6 bases). This CDR3 contains 17 residues. CDR1 and CDR2 from the germline V gene are MNHEY and SMNVEV (reference sequence). V lost 3 bases and J lost 1, with 16 bases in between. The CDR3 reads CASSFLGQGPSNQPQHF. CDR3 DNA: TGTGCCAGCAGTTTCTTGGGGCAGGGGCCCAGCAATCAGCCCCAGCATTTT.

This clone was seen only once. The CDR3 bases are TGTGCCAGCAGCTTCCCCCCGGGAATAGCGGCCGGGGAGCTGTTTTTT. Translated: CASSFPPGIAAGELFF. This chain uses TRBV5-6 with TRBJ2-2; the D gene is possibly TRBD2 (6 bases). The CDR3 has 16 residues. Germline lookup yields CDR1 SGHDT and CDR2 YYEEEE. Trimming took off 2 bases at V and 6 bases at J, with 17 bases between the two ends.

This chain connects TRBV6-6 to TRBJ1-2; D possibly corresponds to TRBD1 (6 bases). V was cut by 7 bases and J by 5 bases, with 11 bases left in between. Germline loops: CDR1 MNHNY, CDR2 SVGAGI (reference sequence). This CDR3 region has 12 residues. The CDR3 sequence: CASMAGQYGYTF. CDR3 coding DNA: TGTGCCAGCATGGCAGGACAGTATGGCTACACCTTC.

The rearrangement uses TRBV5-4 and TRBJ2-7, with TRBD1 as a possible D gene (6 bases). The CDR3 has 12 residues. V was shortened by 0 bases and J by 11 bases, with 12 bases between the two germline ends. In germline, CDR1 is SGHNT, CDR2 YYREEE (reference sequence). Written as DNA, the CDR3 is TGTGCCAGCAGCTTGGACAGGGAGTACGAGTACGTC. This sequence encodes CASSLDREYEYV.

The gene calls are TRBV2 and TRBJ2-7, with TRBD1 matching over 9 bases. Losses at the gene ends were 6 bases for V and 7 bases for J; bases not matched to a gene: 7. Germline CDR1 is SNHLY and CDR2 is FYNNEI. The CDR3 contains 13 residues. The CDR3 sequence: CASSDGTGWEQYF. In DNA form, the CDR3 reads TGTGCCAGCAGCGACGGGACAGGGTGGGAGCAGTACTTC. The full variable domain, rest sourced from reference TRBV2 and TRBJ2-7, is EPEVTQTPSHQVTQMGQEVILRCVPISNHLYFYWYRQILGQKVEFLVSFYNNEISEKSEIFDDQFSVERPDGSNFTLKIRSTKLEDSAMYFCASSDGTGWEQYFGPGTRLTVT.

The chain recombines TRBV7-9 with TRBJ2-1, with D possibly TRBD2 on 6 matching bases. CDR3 length: 16 amino acids. Germline V lookup: CDR1 SEHNR, CDR2 FQNEAQ (reference sequence). Trimming pared 5 bases from V and 6 bases from J, leaving 20 bases between. The DNA for the CDR3 is TGTGCCAGCAGCACAAGACTAGGCCCTCGGTTCAATGAGCAGTTCTTC. Its translation is CASSTRLGPRFNEQFF.

DNA for the CDR3: TGTGCCAGCAGTCCCCAGACAGGGCGGGGTGAAGCTTTCTTT. It is translated as CASSPQTGRGEAFF. The rearrangement uses TRBV27 and TRBJ1-1; 7 bases line up with TRBD1. The CDR3 has 14 amino acids. V gave up 5 bases and J gave up 7 bases; unmatched junction bases: 10. The V gene's germline CDR1 is MNHEY and CDR2 SMNVEV (reference sequence).

The gene calls are TRBV6-1 and TRBJ2-7; TRBD2 matches 7 bases. Per germline, CDR1 MNHNS and CDR2 SASEGT. Trimming at V came to 3 bases and at J to 3 bases, leaving 8 bases not matched to a gene. This CDR3 has 15 residues. The CDR3 sequence: CASSDWDYRNYEQYF. As DNA, the CDR3 is TGTGCCAGCAGTGATTGGGACTACCGAAACTACGAGCAGTACTTC.

The V and J genes are TRBV4-3 and TRBJ2-2, with a possible D match to TRBD2 (5 bases). The CDR3 sequence is 15 residues long. Per germline, CDR1 LGHNA and CDR2 YSLEER. Trimming pared 0 bases from V and 4 bases from J, leaving 9 bases between. The DNA of the CDR3 is TGCGCCAGCAGCCAAGACAGCGCGGGCACCGGGGAGCTGTTTTTT. This gives the protein CASSQDSAGTGELFF.

The chain links TRBV7-6 to TRBJ1-1; no reliable D call. Germline CDR1 and CDR2: SGHVS and FNYEAQ. V was shortened by 5 bases and J by 2 bases, with 15 bases between the two germline ends. The CDR3 spans 15 residues. CDR3 region: CASSQATRLNTEAFF. The CDR3 coding sequence is TGTGCCAGCAGCCAAGCGACTCGACTTAACACTGAAGCTTTCTTT. Full variable domain (rest looked up from reference TRBV7-6 and TRBJ1-1): GAGVSQSPRYKVTKRGQDVALRCDPISGHVSLYWYRQALGQGPEFLTYFNYEAQQDKSGLPNDRFSAERPEGSISTLTIQRTEQRDSAMYRCASSQATRLNTEAFFGQGTRLTVV.

The V gene is TRBV19, the J gene TRBJ2-1, with TRBD2 matching 9 bases. In germline, CDR1 is LNHDA, CDR2 SQIVND (reference sequence). Germline trimming cut 4 bases from V and 4 bases from J; bases unmatched to any gene: 5. CDR3 length: 15 amino acids. The CDR3 bases are TGTGCCAGTAGTACTAGCGGGATAATTTACAATGAGCAGTTCTTC. Its protein is CASSTSGIIYNEQFF.

V usage is TRBV6-5 and J usage is TRBJ1-1, with TRBD1 matching 7 bases. V lost 6 bases and J lost 1; bases outside the gene matches: 5. From germline, CDR1 is MNHEY and CDR2 SVGAGI. CDR3 length: 14 residues. Here the CDR3 reads CASSPTGPNTEAFF. In DNA form, the CDR3 reads TGTGCCAGCAGCCCGACAGGGCCGAACACTGAAGCTTTCTTT.

The chain is built from TRBV7-2 and TRBJ2-2; 9 bases fit TRBD1. Germline V gene data show CDR1 as SGHTA and CDR2 as FQGNSA. V lost 1 base, J lost 4 bases, and 1 base stayed unmatched. The CDR3 contains 15 residues. The CDR3 sequence: CASSLVTGGTGELFF. The CDR3 nucleotides are TGTGCCAGCAGCTTAGTGACAGGGGGCACCGGGGAGCTGTTTTTT.

The V and J genes are TRBV27 and TRBJ2-1; TRBD2 agrees at 11 bases. The CDR3 length is 16 residues. V gave up 5 bases and J gave up 0 bases; unmatched junction bases: 3. Germline values: CDR1 MNHEY, CDR2 SMNVEV (reference sequence). The CDR3 DNA is TGTGCCAGCAGTCCCACTAGCGGGAGCTCCTACAATGAGCAGTTCTTC. Translating gives CASSPTSGSSYNEQFF.

The chain recombines TRBV5-1 with TRBJ2-1; TRBD2 agrees at 9 bases. The CDR3 is made up of 16 amino acids. After removal of 2 bases from V and 1 base from J, the junction contained 4 bases not matched to a gene. Germline V gene data show CDR1 as SGHRS and CDR2 as YFSETQ. The CDR3 reads CASSFRGRASYNEQFF. The DNA for the CDR3 is TGCGCCAGCAGCTTTCGCGGGAGGGCTTCCTACAATGAGCAGTTCTTC. The full variable domain, with the rest looked up from reference TRBV5-1 and TRBJ2-1, is KAGVTQTPRYLIKTRGQQVTLSCSPISGHRSVSWYQQTPGQGLQFLFEYFSETQRNKGNFPGRFSGRQFSNSRSEMNVSTLELGDSALYLCASSFRGRASYNEQFFGPGTRLTVL.

The V and J genes are TRBV18 and TRBJ1-2; 10 bases align to TRBD1. This CDR3 spans 16 amino acids. Germline CDR1 KGHSH, CDR2 LQKENI. V shed 3 bases and J 4 bases; nucleotides not matched to a gene: 8. The CDR3 DNA follows: TGTGCCAGCTCACCGGGGGTGACAGGGGGCGGCTATGGCTACACCTTC. It specifies CASSPGVTGGGYGYTF.

The chain is built from TRBV15 and TRBJ2-4; the D gene is possibly TRBD2 (5 bases). The CDR3 spans 12 residues. The germline gives CDR1 LNHNV, CDR2 YYDKDF (reference sequence). V was cut by 9 bases and J by 6 bases, with 12 bases left in between. This CDR3 reads CATSDRGNIQYF. The CDR3 bases are TGTGCCACTTCGGACCGGGGAAACATTCAGTACTTC.

The chain uses TRBV27 and TRBJ1-2; no definite D call. CDR3 length: 14 amino acids. The germline V and J ends were trimmed by 4 bases and 8 bases, with 17 bases remaining between them. Per the germline V gene, CDR1 is MNHEY and CDR2 is SMNVEV (reference sequence). The CDR3, as DNA: TGTGCCAGCAGTTACGGAGGACCGTCGGGAGGCTACACCTTC. Residues: CASSYGGPSGGYTF.